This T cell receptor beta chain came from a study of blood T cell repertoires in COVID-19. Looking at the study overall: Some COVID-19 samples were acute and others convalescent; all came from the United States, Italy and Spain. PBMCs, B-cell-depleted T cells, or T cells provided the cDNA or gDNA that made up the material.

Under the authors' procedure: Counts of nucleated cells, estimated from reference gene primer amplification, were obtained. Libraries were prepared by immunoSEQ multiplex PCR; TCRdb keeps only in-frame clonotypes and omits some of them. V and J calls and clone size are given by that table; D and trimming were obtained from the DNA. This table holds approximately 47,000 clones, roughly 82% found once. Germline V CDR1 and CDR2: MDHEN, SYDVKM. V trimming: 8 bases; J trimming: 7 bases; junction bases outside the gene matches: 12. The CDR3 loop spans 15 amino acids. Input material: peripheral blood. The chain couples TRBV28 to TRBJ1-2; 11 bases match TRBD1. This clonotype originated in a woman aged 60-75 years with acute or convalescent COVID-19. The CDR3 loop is CASLNEGQGVFGYTF. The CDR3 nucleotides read TGTGCCAGCCTTAACGAGGGACAGGGGGTTTTTGGCTACACCTTC.